The clone carrying this T cell receptor (beta chain) was detected only a few times. Antigen specificity is unknown. The CDR3 totals 19 residues. Germline CDR1 is SGDLS and CDR2 is YYNGEE. Trimming took off 1 base at V and 3 bases at J, with 22 bases between the two ends. The data were obtained in a study of CD8+CD57+ T cells in acquired aplastic anemia. Overall study findings and caveats: Patients and controls had in common 25 to 30 CD8+ CDR3 sequences.

CDR3 and TCR beta VDJ profiling relied on genomic DNA as the template. From the reads, TCRdb called clonotypes with MiXCR, one entry per CDR3 protein. The data contain about 190,000 distinct CDR3 sequences, approximately 50% of them singletons. Patients included in sequencing had previously demonstrated CD8+CD57+ cell expansion by flow cytometry. All patients had severe acquired aplastic anemia. The receptor was derived from a human donor with aplastic anemia. The source material was sorted CD4+, CD8+, or CD8+CD57+ T cells (not recorded which) from PBMCs. The rearrangement links TRBV9 to TRBJ2-2, with D possibly matching TRBD1 (6 bases). CDR3 in DNA: TGTGCCAGCAGCGTACGACCCCCCGCGACAGGCGGATACACCGGGGAGCTGTTTTTT. Translation: CASSVRPPATGGYTGELFF.